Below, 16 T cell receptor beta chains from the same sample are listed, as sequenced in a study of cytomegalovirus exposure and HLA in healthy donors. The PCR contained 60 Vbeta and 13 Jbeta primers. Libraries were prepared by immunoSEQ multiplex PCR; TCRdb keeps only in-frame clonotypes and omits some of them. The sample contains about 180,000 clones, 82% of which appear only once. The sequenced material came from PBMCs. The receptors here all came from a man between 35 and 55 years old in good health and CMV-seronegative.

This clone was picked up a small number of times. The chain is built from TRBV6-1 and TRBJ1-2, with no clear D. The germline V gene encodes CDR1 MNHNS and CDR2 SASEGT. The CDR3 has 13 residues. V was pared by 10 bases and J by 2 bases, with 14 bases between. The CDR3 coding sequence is TGTGCCACAGAAGCGGGGTTCAACTATGGCTACACCTTC. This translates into CATEAGFNYGYTF.

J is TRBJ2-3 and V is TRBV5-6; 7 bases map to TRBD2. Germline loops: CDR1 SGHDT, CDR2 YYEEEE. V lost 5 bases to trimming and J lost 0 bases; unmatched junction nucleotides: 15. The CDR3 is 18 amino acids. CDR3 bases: TGTGCCAGCAGGTTACTCGGCGGGGGTCCCTCTAGCACAGATACGCAGTATTTT. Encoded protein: CASRLLGGGPSSTDTQYF.

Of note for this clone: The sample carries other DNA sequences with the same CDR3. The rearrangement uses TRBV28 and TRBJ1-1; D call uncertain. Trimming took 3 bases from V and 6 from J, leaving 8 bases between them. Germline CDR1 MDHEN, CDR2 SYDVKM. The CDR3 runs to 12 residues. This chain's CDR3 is CASSLRAAEAFF. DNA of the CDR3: TGTGCCAGCAGTTTGAGGGCGGCTGAAGCTTTCTTT.

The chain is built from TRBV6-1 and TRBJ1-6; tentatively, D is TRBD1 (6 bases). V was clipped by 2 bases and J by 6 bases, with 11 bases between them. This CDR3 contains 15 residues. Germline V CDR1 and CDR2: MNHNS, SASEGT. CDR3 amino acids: CASSETGNSNSPLHF. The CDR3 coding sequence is TGTGCCAGCAGTGAAACAGGGAATTCTAATTCACCCCTCCACTTT.

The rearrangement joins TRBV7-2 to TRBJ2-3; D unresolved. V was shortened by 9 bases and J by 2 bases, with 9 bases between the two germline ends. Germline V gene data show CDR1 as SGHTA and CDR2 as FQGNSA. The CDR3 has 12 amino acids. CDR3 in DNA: TGTGCCAGTAGATCCTACACAGATACGCAGTATTTT. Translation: CASRSYTDTQYF.

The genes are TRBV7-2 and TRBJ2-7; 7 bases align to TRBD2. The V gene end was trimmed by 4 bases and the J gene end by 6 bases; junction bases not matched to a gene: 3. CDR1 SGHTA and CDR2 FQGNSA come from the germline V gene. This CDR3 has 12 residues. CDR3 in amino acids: CASSSRLAEQYF. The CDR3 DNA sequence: TGTGCCAGCAGCTCCAGACTAGCCGAGCAGTACTTC.

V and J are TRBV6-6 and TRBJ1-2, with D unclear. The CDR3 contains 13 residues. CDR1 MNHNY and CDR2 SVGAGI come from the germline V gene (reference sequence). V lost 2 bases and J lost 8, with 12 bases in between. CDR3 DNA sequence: TGTGCCAGCAGTTACGATCCAGGCGGGGGCTACACCTTC. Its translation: CASSYDPGGGYTF.

The CDR3 loop is CASSLDRGIGELFF. The CDR3 coding sequence is TGTGCCAGCAGCTTGGACAGGGGGATAGGGGAGCTGTTTTTT. J is TRBJ2-2 and V is TRBV7-3, with 10 bases that match TRBD1. V lost 3 bases, J lost 8 bases, and 3 bases stayed unmatched. Germline V gives CDR1 SGHTA, CDR2 FQGTGA. This CDR3 has 14 amino acids.

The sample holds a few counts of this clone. CDR3: CASSVAYGVQETQYF. CDR3 DNA: TGTGCCAGCAGCGTAGCTTATGGAGTCCAAGAGACCCAGTACTTC. V is TRBV9 and J is TRBJ2-5; unclear D gene. Germline CDR1 is SGDLS and CDR2 is YYNGEE. There are 15 residues in the CDR3. Trimming took 0 bases from V and 1 from J, leaving 10 bases between them.

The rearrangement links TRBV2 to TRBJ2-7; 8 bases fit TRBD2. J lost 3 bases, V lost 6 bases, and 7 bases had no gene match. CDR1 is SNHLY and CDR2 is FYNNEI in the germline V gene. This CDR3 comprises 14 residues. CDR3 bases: TGTGCCAGCAGACCTAGCGGGCCCCTCTACGAGCAGTACTTC. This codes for CASRPSGPLYEQYF.

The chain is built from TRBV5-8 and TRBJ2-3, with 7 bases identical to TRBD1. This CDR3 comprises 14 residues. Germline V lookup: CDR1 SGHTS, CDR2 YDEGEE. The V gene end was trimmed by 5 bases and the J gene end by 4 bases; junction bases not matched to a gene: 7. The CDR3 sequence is CASRPLDRADTQYF. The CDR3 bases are TGTGCCAGCAGACCTCTCGACAGGGCAGATACGCAGTATTTT.

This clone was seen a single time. The chain's CDR3 is CASSGRLADTSGANVLTF. In nucleotides, the CDR3 is TGTGCCAGCAGTGGCAGACTAGCGGACACCTCTGGGGCCAACGTCCTGACTTTC. V gene TRBV6-1 combines with J gene TRBJ2-6; TRBD2 matches at 9 bases. The CDR3 consists of 18 residues. Germline trimming cut 4 bases from V and 0 bases from J; bases unmatched to any gene: 7. Per the germline V gene, CDR1 is MNHNS and CDR2 is SASEGT.

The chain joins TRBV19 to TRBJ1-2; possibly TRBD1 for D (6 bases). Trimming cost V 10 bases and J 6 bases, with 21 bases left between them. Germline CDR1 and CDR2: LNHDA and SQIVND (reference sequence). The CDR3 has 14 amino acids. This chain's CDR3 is CATSGARGSHGYTF. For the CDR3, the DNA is TGTGCCACCTCAGGGGCCAGGGGCTCTCATGGCTACACCTTC.

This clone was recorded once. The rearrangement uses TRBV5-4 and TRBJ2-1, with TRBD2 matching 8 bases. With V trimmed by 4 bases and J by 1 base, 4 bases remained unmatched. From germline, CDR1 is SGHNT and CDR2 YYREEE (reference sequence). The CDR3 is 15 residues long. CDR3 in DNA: TGTGCCAGCAGCCGAGCGGGAGCGTCCTACAATGAGCAGTTCTTC. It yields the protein CASSRAGASYNEQFF.

DNA for the CDR3: TGTGCCAGCAGCTCAAGGACTAGCGGGGGGGCGGTCGATACGCAGTATTTT. It translates to CASSSRTSGGAVDTQYF. This chain joins TRBV11-3 and TRBJ2-3; 15 bases agree with TRBD2. V shed 4 bases and J 6 bases; nucleotides not matched to a gene: 8. Germline lookup yields CDR1 SGHNT and CDR2 YENEEA. This CDR3 has 17 amino acids.

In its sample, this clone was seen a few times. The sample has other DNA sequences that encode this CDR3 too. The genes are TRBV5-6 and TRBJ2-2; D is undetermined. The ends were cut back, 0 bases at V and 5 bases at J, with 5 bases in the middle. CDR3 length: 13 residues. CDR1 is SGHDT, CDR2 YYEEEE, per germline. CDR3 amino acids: CASSLARTGELFF. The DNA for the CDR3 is TGTGCCAGCAGCTTGGCGCGGACCGGGGAGCTGTTTTTT.